This TCR beta chain was profiled in a study of radiotherapy plus CTLA-4 blockade in lung cancer. Study background: There were objective responses in roughly a sixth of patients, and around 32% had disease control.

The repertoire was sequenced with immunoSEQ multiplex PCR; TCRdb's copy has only in-frame clones and lacks some. The sample contains approximately 40,000 clones, 55% to 80% of which appear only once. Study findings and constraints: Once radiotherapy plus ipilimumab had been given, TCR clones derived from tumor expanded in blood.

Trimming pared 5 bases from V and 6 bases from J, leaving 13 bases between. Germline CDR1 is SQVTM and CDR2 is ANQGSEA. The CDR3 has 12 amino acids. As for this clone: Its antigen is unknown.

Here the sequenced sample was peripheral blood, taken from a patient treated with radiotherapy plus ipilimumab. The chain is built from TRBV29-1 and TRBJ1-1, with D possibly TRBD1 on 6 matching bases. This clonotype was sampled from a human donor with non-small cell lung cancer who had stable disease on radiotherapy plus ipilimumab. The CDR3: CSVKGGLAEAFF. The CDR3 nucleotides read TGCAGCGTTAAGGGGGGGTTGGCTGAAGCTTTCTTT.